This T cell receptor (beta chain) was found in a study of blood T cell repertoires in COVID-19. V lost 1 base, J lost 7 bases, and 9 bases stayed unmatched. The CDR3 sequence is 16 residues long. Per the germline V gene, CDR1 is SGHTA and CDR2 is FQGNSA. Original analysis: Amplification with reference gene primers provided the estimates of nucleated cell counts. The data were produced by immunoSEQ multiplex PCR, yet TCRdb's version contains in-frame clones alone and is incomplete. D and trimming were read from the DNA, whereas the V and J calls and clone size are those reported in that table. The sample has around 46,000 clones, approximately 85% seen once.

The clonotype was recovered from a woman of 80 years or more with COVID-19, enrolled during active disease. The chain combines TRBV7-2 with TRBJ1-2; the match to TRBD1 covers 10 bases. Material for sequencing was peripheral blood. CDR3 protein: CASSLGPSGQGGGYTF. The CDR3 nucleotides read TGTGCCAGCAGCTTAGGACCTTCCGGACAGGGGGGTGGCTACACCTTC.